Following are 10 T cell receptor beta chains from one sample sequenced in a study of blood T cell repertoires in COVID-19. The data were produced by immunoSEQ multiplex PCR, yet TCRdb's version contains in-frame clones alone and is incomplete. The table lists around 180,000 clones, nearly 90% of them singletons. Sequencing was carried out using PBMCs or T cells enriched from blood (not recorded which). These receptors were obtained from a middle-aged woman with acute COVID-19.

The chain joins TRBV28 to TRBJ2-4; D is perhaps TRBD1 (7 bases). Trimming left V 6 bases short and J 6 bases short, with 15 bases between. CDR3 length: 14 amino acids. In germline, CDR1 is MDHEN, CDR2 SYDVKM. CDR3: CASRPHRGGNIQYF. In DNA, the CDR3 is TGTGCCAGCAGGCCTCACAGGGGAGGAAACATTCAGTACTTC.

The chain couples TRBV9 to TRBJ2-2, with D uncertain. The CDR3 has 15 amino acids. CDR1 is SGDLS and CDR2 is YYNGEE in the germline V gene. The V end lost 0 bases, the J end lost 2 bases, and 8 bases lay between the germline ends. The CDR3: CASSVVQTNTGELFF. The CDR3 coding sequence is TGTGCCAGCAGCGTAGTACAGACAAACACCGGGGAGCTGTTTTTT.

This chain links TRBV6-1 with TRBJ1-2, with no clear D. V was clipped by 3 bases and J by 8 bases, with 10 bases between them. CDR1 and CDR2 (germline): MNHNS, SASEGT. The length of the CDR3 is 12 residues. In DNA, the CDR3 is TGTGCCAGCAGTGACAACGTGCGGGGCTACACCTTC. Its translation is CASSDNVRGYTF.

The chain combines TRBV7-9 with TRBJ2-3; 15 positions match TRBD2. There are 18 residues in the CDR3. V shed 9 bases and J 0 bases; nucleotides not matched to a gene: 10. CDR1 and CDR2 (germline): SEHNR, FQNEAQ (reference sequence). As DNA, the CDR3 is TGTGCCAGTCGCCCGCGGACTAGCGGGGGGGCTAGCACAGATACGCAGTATTTT. Protein: CASRPRTSGGASTDTQYF.

This clone has just a few counts. The J gene is TRBJ1-2, the V gene TRBV4-3; TRBD1 matches at 9 bases. Trimming cost V 1 base and J 5 bases; bases outside gene matches: 8. Germline-derived CDR1 and CDR2 are LGHNA and YSLEER. CDR3 size: 16 residues. CDR3 sequence (DNA): TGCGCCAGCAGCCAAGGGGCTGCGACAGGGGGATATGGCTACACCTTC. It is translated as CASSQGAATGGYGYTF.

This chain joins TRBV6-4 and TRBJ1-1; D is unresolved. CDR1 is MRHNA, CDR2 SNTAGT, per germline. The CDR3 has 13 residues. V was clipped by 5 bases and J by 3 bases, with 10 bases between them. The CDR3, as DNA: TGTGCCAGCAGTTTGGAGGGCCACACTGAAGCTTTCTTT. Protein sequence: CASSLEGHTEAFF.

For this clone: The junction does not match germline at one end; this may be a read error. The chain is built from TRBV27 and TRBJ2-3, with TRBD2 matching 9 bases. This CDR3 region has 17 residues. Germline loops: CDR1 MNHEY, CDR2 SMNVEV (reference sequence). Here the CDR3 DNA reads TGTGCCAGCAGTATATCAGCTAGCGGGGTCGGCACAGATACGCAGTATTTT. Amino acid sequence: CASSISASGVGTDTQYF.

This clone was counted once. The chain couples TRBV3-1 (or the pseudogene TRBV3-2) to TRBJ1-1; D is uncertain. The CDR3 consists of 14 residues. Deletions cut 0 bases from V and 6 bases from J, with 11 bases between. Germline V gene sequence: CDR1 LGHDT, CDR2 YNNKEL (reference sequence). CDR3 nucleotide sequence: TGTGCCAGCAGCCAAGATCTAAGAGGTCCTGAAGCTTTCTTT. It translates to CASSQDLRGPEAFF.

The CDR3 sequence is CASTITGTGETEAFF. The CDR3 DNA reads as TGTGCCAGCACCATAACGGGGACAGGGGAAACTGAAGCTTTCTTT. The chain combines TRBV6-5 with TRBJ1-1; 10 nucleotides line up with TRBD1. The CDR3 sequence is 15 residues long. Germline lookup yields CDR1 MNHEY and CDR2 SVGAGI. The V gene end was trimmed by 7 bases and the J gene end by 5 bases; junction bases not matched to a gene: 10.

The chain combines TRBV7-6 with TRBJ2-1, with 7 bases matching TRBD2. V shed 2 bases and J 2 bases; nucleotides not matched to a gene: 3. Germline V gene lookup returns CDR1 SGHVS and CDR2 FNYEAQ. The CDR3 loop spans 15 amino acids. CDR3 sequence: CASSLSAGAYNEQFF. In DNA form, the CDR3 reads TGTGCCAGCAGCTTAAGCGCGGGAGCCTACAATGAGCAGTTCTTC.